This entry concerns a single TCR beta chain. What it binds is not known. The data were obtained in a study of T cell responses to AZD1222 COVID-19 vaccine. TCRdb keeps only in-frame clones here, not all; method: immunoSEQ multiplex PCR. The sample lists about 180,000 clones, approximately 86% seen once, with 11% in the top ten. The CDR3 extends over 14 amino acids. Germline assignment: CDR1 GTSNPN and CDR2 SVGIG (reference sequence). The V end was cut by 1 base, the J end by 5 bases, with 12 bases between. Study-wide points: Baseline serology detected seropositivity in only a handful of AZD1222 recipients. Donors skewed white British and female; clonal diversity was possibly underestimated. No day 14 peak samples; only post-peak repertoires were characterized. CD4 TCRs associated with vaccination spanned spike, dominating at 160-218 and 743-854.

Specimen: peripheral blood, collected 28 days after the second AZD1222 dose. The V call is TRBV30, the J call TRBJ1-5; D unresolved. The receptor was isolated from an adult who received the AZD1222 COVID-19 vaccine. This chain's CDR3 is CAWSGDGPYQPQHF. The DNA for the CDR3 is TGTGCCTGGAGTGGAGATGGGCCCTATCAGCCCCAGCATTTT. Using reference TRBV30 and TRBJ1-5 for the parts outside the CDR3, the full variable domain is SQTIHQWPATLVQPVGSPLSLECTVEGTSNPNLYWYRQAAGRGLQLLFYSVGIGQISSEVPQNLSASRPQDRQFILSSKKLLLSDSGFYLCAWSGDGPYQPQHFGDGTRLSIL.